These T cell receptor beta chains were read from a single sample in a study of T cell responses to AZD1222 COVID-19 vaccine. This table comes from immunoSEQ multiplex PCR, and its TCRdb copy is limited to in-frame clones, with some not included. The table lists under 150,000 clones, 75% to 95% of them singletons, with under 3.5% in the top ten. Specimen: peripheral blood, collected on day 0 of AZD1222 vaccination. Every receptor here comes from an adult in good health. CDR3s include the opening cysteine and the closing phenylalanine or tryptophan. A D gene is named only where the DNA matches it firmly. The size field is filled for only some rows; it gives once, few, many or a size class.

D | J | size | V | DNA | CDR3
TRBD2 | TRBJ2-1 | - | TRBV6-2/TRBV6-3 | TGTGCCAGCAGCCCCACCGGGACTAACTACAATGAGCAGTTCTTC | CASSPTGTNYNEQFF
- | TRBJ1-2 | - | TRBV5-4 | TGTGCCAGCAGCTTGTGGGCAGGTCCTGGCTACACCTTC | CASSLWAGPGYTF
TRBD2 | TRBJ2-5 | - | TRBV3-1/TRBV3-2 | TGTGCCAGCAGTCCGACTAGCGGGAGTCGAGAGACCCAGTACTTC | CASSPTSGSRETQYF
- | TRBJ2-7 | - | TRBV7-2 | TGTGCCAGCAGCTTTCTAGTAGGGGCCCCTTTTACCGGGCAGTACTTC | CASSFLVGAPFTGQYF
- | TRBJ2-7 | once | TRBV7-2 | TGTGCCAGCAGCTTAGATGGCCCCTACGAGCAGTACTTC | CASSLDGPYEQYF
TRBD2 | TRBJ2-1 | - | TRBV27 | TGTGCCAGCAGTTTATTGGGGGTCAGCGGGAGGTACAATGAGCAGTTCTTC | CASSLLGVSGRYNEQFF
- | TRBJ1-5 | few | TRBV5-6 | TGTGCCAGCAGCTTGGGGGACGGACGCAATCAGCCCCAGCATTTT | CASSLGDGRNQPQHF
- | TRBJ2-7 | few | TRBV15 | TGTGCCACCAGCCCCTCTGGATCCTACGAGCAGTACTTC | CATSPSGSYEQYF
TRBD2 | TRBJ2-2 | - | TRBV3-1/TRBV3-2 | TGTGCCAGCAGCCAAGGGGGTCTAGCGGGAGGGAACACCGGGGAGCTGTTTTTT | CASSQGGLAGGNTGELFF
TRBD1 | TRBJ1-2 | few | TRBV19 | TGTGCCAGTAGTATAAGTAGGAGGACAGGGGTCTATGGCTACACCTTC | CASSISRRTGVYGYTF
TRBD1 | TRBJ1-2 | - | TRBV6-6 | TGTGCCAGCAGCCCAGGGGGTGGCTACACCTTC | CASSPGGGYTF
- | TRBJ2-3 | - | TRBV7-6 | TGTGCCAGCAGCTTAAGGCCGTTGAGCACAGATACGCAGTATTTT | CASSLRPLSTDTQYF
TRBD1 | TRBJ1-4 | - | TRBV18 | TGTGCCAGCTCTTATAGCTTCGACAGGGCGGATGAAAAACTGTTTTTT | CASSYSFDRADEKLFF
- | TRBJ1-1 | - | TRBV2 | TGTGCCAGCAGTGAAAGCACAGGAACTGAAGCTTTCTTT | CASSESTGTEAFF
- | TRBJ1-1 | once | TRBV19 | TGTGCCAGTAGTCCAATGTCGGGGTCCCCTGAAGCTTTCTTT | CASSPMSGSPEAFF
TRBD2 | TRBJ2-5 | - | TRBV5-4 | TGTGCCAGCAGCTTGGTAGCGGGAGCGAAGACCCAGTACTTC | CASSLVAGAKTQYF
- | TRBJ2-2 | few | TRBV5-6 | TGTGCCAGCAGCAACCGGGACTCATACAGGGAGGAGCTGTTTTTT | CASSNRDSYREELFF
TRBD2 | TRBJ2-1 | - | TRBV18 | TGTGCCAGCTCACCCCCCCTTCGCGGGAGGGCCTCGGGGACCTACAATGAGCAGTTCTTC | CASSPPLRGRASGTYNEQFF
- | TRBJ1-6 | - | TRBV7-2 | TGTGCCAGCAGCTTAGGGGCGGACATAAGTAATTCACCCCTCCACTTT | CASSLGADISNSPLHF
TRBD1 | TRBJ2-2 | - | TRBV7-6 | TGTGCCAGCAGGGAACAGGGGGTTACGAACACCGGGGAGCTGTTTTTT | CASREQGVTNTGELFF
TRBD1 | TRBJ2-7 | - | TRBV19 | TGTGCCAGTAGTATCGGACAGGGGGGCTCCTACGAGCAGTACTTC | CASSIGQGGSYEQYF
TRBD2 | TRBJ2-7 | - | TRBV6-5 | TGTGCCGCTAGCGGGGGCTCCTACGAGCAGTACTTC | CAASGGSYEQYF
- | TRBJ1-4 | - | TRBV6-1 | TGTGCCAGCAGTGAAGCGCTGCCAGGGAGGGCAACTAATGAAAAACTGTTTTTT | CASSEALPGRATNEKLFF
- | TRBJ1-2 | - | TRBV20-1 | TGCAGGGTCAAACGGGCTAGGGGCTACACCTTC | CRVKRARGYTF
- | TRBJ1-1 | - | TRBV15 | TGTGCCACCAGCAGAGGGAATCGGGACACTGAAGCTTTCTTT | CATSRGNRDTEAFF
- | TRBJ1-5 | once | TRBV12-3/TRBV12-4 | TGTGCCAGCAGAACCGGCCGAGATCAGCCCCAGCATTTT | CASRTGRDQPQHF
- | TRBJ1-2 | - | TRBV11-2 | TGTGCCAGCAGCATGGCCCCGGAGGGCTACACCTTC | CASSMAPEGYTF